Shown below are 17 T cell receptor beta chains from a single sample sequenced in a study of shared clonotypes between healthy human individuals. Repertoires were generated with immunoSEQ multiplex PCR, while TCRdb's copy carries only in-frame clones and drops some. The sample gives 2 million to 3 million clones, around 90% of which show up once; under 0.15% is in the top ten. The sequenced sample consisted of naive CD4+ T cells sorted from blood. Subset in this sample: CD45RA+ positively selected. The receptors shown here come from a man between 18 and 35 years old in good health.

This clone was recorded only once. This chain links TRBV4-1 with TRBJ2-5; 12 nucleotides agree with TRBD2. CDR1 and CDR2 from the germline V gene are MGHRA and YSYEKL. The CDR3 runs to 21 residues. Trimming took 2 bases from V and 5 from J; bases not matched to a gene: 21. CDR3 in amino acids: CASSQIRFVQTSGGHVETQYF. CDR3 sequence (DNA): TGCGCCAGCAGCCAAATTCGCTTCGTACAGACTAGCGGGGGCCATGTGGAGACCCAGTACTTC.

The chain carries TRBV10-3 and TRBJ1-2; D gene uncertain. The CDR3 covers 14 residues. Germline values: CDR1 ENHRY, CDR2 SYGVKD. V lost 0 bases and J 8 bases, leaving 13 bases between the germline ends. CDR3 DNA: TGTGCCATCAGTGAGTCGAGGGTAGGAGACGGCTACACCTTC. Amino acids: CAISESRVGDGYTF.

The rearrangement links TRBV6-5 to TRBJ2-1; 13 bases are a match to TRBD2. The CDR3 has 14 residues. Germline CDR1 is MNHEY and CDR2 is SVGAGI. V lost 6 bases and J lost 6; bases outside the gene matches: 2. Written as DNA, the CDR3 is TGTGCCAGCAGCAGACTAGCGGGAGGCAATGAGCAGTTCTTC. It yields the protein CASSRLAGGNEQFF.

V is TRBV2 and J is TRBJ2-1; 11 bases are a match to TRBD2. Germline CDR1 is SNHLY and CDR2 is FYNNEI. CDR3 length: 16 amino acids. The J segment lost 1 base and the V segment lost 6 bases, leaving 5 bases of the junction unmatched. In DNA form, the CDR3 reads TGTGCCAGCAGCCCCACTAGCGGGGGTTCCTACAATGAGCAGTTCTTC. The encoded protein is CASSPTSGGSYNEQFF.

CDR3 protein: CASSYPDREAFF. The CDR3 DNA is TGCGCCAGCAGCTACCCGGACAGGGAAGCTTTCTTT. The chain links TRBV5-1 to TRBJ1-1; TRBD1 agrees at 7 bases. Losses at the gene ends were 3 bases for V and 8 bases for J; bases not matched to a gene: 4. Germline V gene lookup returns CDR1 SGHRS and CDR2 YFSETQ. The CDR3 is 12 amino acids.

This clone appeared a single time. The chain carries TRBV10-3 and TRBJ2-7; unclear D gene. This CDR3 region has 15 residues. V gave up 0 bases and J gave up 2 bases, with 11 bases separating them. Germline values: CDR1 ENHRY, CDR2 SYGVKD. CDR3 residues: CAISESGTPPYEQYF. The DNA for the CDR3 is TGTGCCATCAGTGAGTCTGGTACCCCTCCCTACGAGCAGTACTTC.

V is TRBV5-6 and J is TRBJ2-4; possibly TRBD2 for D (6 bases). CDR1 is SGHDT, CDR2 YYEEEE, per germline. The CDR3 runs 15 residues. The germline V and J ends were trimmed by 4 bases and 9 bases, with 20 bases remaining between them. In DNA form, the CDR3 reads TGTGCCAGCAGCCCCCCTTGGGGGGTCGGGGGCATTCAGTACTTC. Amino acids: CASSPPWGVGGIQYF.

V gene TRBV9 combines with J gene TRBJ1-5; D gene ambiguous. Germline CDR1 and CDR2: SGDLS and YYNGEE. Trimming removed 0 bases from V and 4 bases from J, with 11 bases in between. This CDR3 contains 15 residues. The CDR3 reads CASSVGPQGNQPQHF. The CDR3 DNA sequence: TGTGCCAGCAGCGTAGGCCCACAAGGAAATCAGCCCCAGCATTTT. The variable domain in full, completed from reference TRBV9 and TRBJ1-5, reads DSGVTQTPKHLITATGQRVTLRCSPRSGDLSVYWYQQSLDQGLQFLIQYYNGEERAKGNILERFSAQQFPDLHSELNLSSLELGDSALYFCASSVGPQGNQPQHFGDGTRLSIL.

The V gene is TRBV7-2, the J gene TRBJ2-3, with 8 bases fitting TRBD1. The CDR3 runs 15 residues. Losses at the gene ends were 1 base for V and 3 bases for J; bases not matched to a gene: 3. Per germline, CDR1 SGHTA and CDR2 FQGNSA. The CDR3 spells CASSLDRGWTDTQYF. DNA of the CDR3: TGTGCCAGCAGCTTAGACAGGGGGTGGACAGATACGCAGTATTTT.

The chain joins TRBV7-8 to TRBJ2-2, with 11 nucleotides matching TRBD1. Per germline, CDR1 SGHVS and CDR2 FQNEAQ. V lost 6 bases to trimming and J lost 0 bases; unmatched junction nucleotides: 15. The CDR3 runs 20 residues. The chain's CDR3 is CASSSVPGQGVGSNTGELFF. For the CDR3, the DNA is TGTGCCAGCAGTTCCGTTCCGGGACAGGGGGTAGGATCGAACACCGGGGAGCTGTTTTTT. Looking up the rest from reference TRBV7-8 and TRBJ2-2 gives the full variable domain: GAGVSQSPRYKVAKRGQDVALRCDPISGHVSLFWYQQALGQGPEFLTYFQNEAQLDKSGLPSDRFFAERPEGSVSTLKIQRTQQEDSAVYLCASSSVPGQGVGSNTGELFFGEGSRLTVL.

This clone was observed once. The chain links TRBV7-2 to TRBJ2-3, with D possibly matching TRBD1 (6 bases). V lost 2 bases, J lost 9 bases, and 9 bases lay in between. CDR1 is SGHTA, CDR2 FQGNSA, per germline. This CDR3 spans 12 amino acids. Here the CDR3 DNA reads TGTGCCAGCAGCTTATGGCAGGGGACGCAGTATTTT. This sequence encodes CASSLWQGTQYF.

Regarding this clone: The sample has other DNA sequences that encode this CDR3 too. The CDR3 sequence: CASSVGSGPGGYTF. The DNA of the CDR3 is TGTGCCAGCAGCGTGGGTTCAGGGCCAGGTGGCTACACCTTC. This chain links TRBV9 with TRBJ1-2; D perhaps matches TRBD1 (5 bases). Germline V gene data show CDR1 as SGDLS and CDR2 as YYNGEE. V was trimmed by 2 bases and J by 7 bases, leaving 15 bases between them. This CDR3 spans 14 amino acids. The complete variable domain, with remaining parts taken from reference TRBV9 and TRBJ1-2, reads DSGVTQTPKHLITATGQRVTLRCSPRSGDLSVYWYQQSLDQGLQFLIQYYNGEERAKGNILERFSAQQFPDLHSELNLSSLELGDSALYFCASSVGSGPGGYTFGSGTRLTVV.

This chain joins TRBV6-5 and TRBJ1-1, with D possibly matching TRBD1 (6 bases). This CDR3 region has 15 residues. Trimming pared 2 bases from V and 3 bases from J, leaving 13 bases between. Germline V gene data show CDR1 as MNHEY and CDR2 as SVGAGI. The CDR3 is CASSYGRGGDTEAFF. The CDR3 coding sequence is TGTGCCAGCAGTTACGGGAGAGGGGGTGACACTGAAGCTTTCTTT.

In this sample, this clone turned up a few times. The V and J genes are TRBV19 and TRBJ1-3; no clear D. This CDR3 comprises 14 residues. The germline V and J ends were trimmed by 4 bases and 1 base, with 8 bases remaining between them. Germline-derived CDR1 and CDR2 are LNHDA and SQIVND (reference sequence). The CDR3 DNA sequence: TGTGCCAGTAGTAGTGTGGGATCTGGAAACACCATATATTTT. Translating gives CASSSVGSGNTIYF. Drawing the rest from reference TRBV19 and TRBJ1-3, the complete variable domain is DGGITQSPKYLFRKEGQNVTLSCEQNLNHDAMYWYRQDPGQGLRLIYYSQIVNDFQKGDIAEGYSVSREKKESFPLTVTSAQKNPTAFYLCASSSVGSGNTIYFGEGSWLTVV.

Details on this clone: Other DNA sequences in this sample translate to the same CDR3. The rearrangement joins TRBV19 to TRBJ2-6; the D gene is possibly TRBD1 (6 bases). The germline CDR1 and CDR2 sequences are LNHDA and SQIVND (reference sequence). The CDR3 extends over 15 amino acids. V lost 5 bases and J lost 4, with 12 bases in between. CDR3 sequence reads: CASSEQGTGANVLTF. The CDR3 DNA follows: TGTGCCAGTAGTGAACAGGGAACCGGGGCCAACGTCCTGACTTTC.

The V call is TRBV9, the J call TRBJ2-2; 7 positions agree with TRBD1. Germline lookup yields CDR1 SGDLS and CDR2 YYNGEE. Unmatched junction bases numbered 8, after V lost 3 bases and J lost 3 bases. The CDR3 contains 16 residues. CDR3 sequence (DNA): TGTGCCAGCAGCGCTAGAGGGGACAGCTACACCGGGGAGCTGTTTTTT. Protein: CASSARGDSYTGELFF. Complete variable domain (other parts from reference TRBV9 and TRBJ2-2): DSGVTQTPKHLITATGQRVTLRCSPRSGDLSVYWYQQSLDQGLQFLIQYYNGEERAKGNILERFSAQQFPDLHSELNLSSLELGDSALYFCASSARGDSYTGELFFGEGSRLTVL.

The chain joins TRBV7-2 to TRBJ2-7; possibly TRBD2 for D (5 bases). V was shortened by 5 bases and J by 7 bases, with 15 bases between the two germline ends. The CDR3 spans 13 residues. Germline V gives CDR1 SGHTA, CDR2 FQGNSA. CDR3 region: CASSQASFREQYF. The CDR3 DNA is TGTGCCAGCAGCCAAGCTAGCTTCCGGGAGCAGTACTTC.